The 31 T cell receptor beta chains in this list originate from one sample, sequenced in a study. In TCRdb, the 5' RACE reads were re-called with MiXCR into one record per CDR3 protein. Of about 40,000 distinct CDR3 sequences listed, 18% are singletons. The sample taken for sequencing was naive CD4+ T cells sorted from a lymph node. As to subset: naive CD4+ T cells, CD4+CD45RA+CD25-. These receptors were collected from a female donor with breast cancer.

This clonotype came up many times. V gene TRBV5-1 combines with J gene TRBJ2-2, with D maybe TRBD2 (6 bases). This CDR3 comprises 14 residues. The germline gives CDR1 SGHRS, CDR2 YFSETQ. V was clipped by 3 bases and J by 3 bases, with 9 bases between them. In nucleotides, the CDR3 is TGCGCCAGCAGCTATTCGGGAGACACCGGGGAGCTGTTTTTT. Translated: CASSYSGDTGELFF.

In this sample, this clonotype turned up a few times. This chain joins TRBV5-1 and TRBJ2-2, with 7 bases matching TRBD2. CDR3 length: 17 amino acids. The V gene's germline CDR1 is SGHRS and CDR2 YFSETQ. V shed 0 bases, J shed 5 bases, and the junction held 10 bases outside the gene matches. The CDR3 here is CASSLDGGRMKTGELFF. CDR3 in DNA: TGCGCCAGCAGCTTGGATGGCGGGAGAATGAAGACCGGGGAGCTGTTTTTT. Drawing the rest from reference TRBV5-1 and TRBJ2-2, the complete variable domain is KAGVTQTPRYLIKTRGQQVTLSCSPISGHRSVSWYQQTPGQGLQFLFEYFSETQRNKGNFPGRFSGRQFSNSRSEMNVSTLELGDSALYLCASSLDGGRMKTGELFFGEGSRLTVL.

In its sample, this clonotype was seen a few times. The CDR3, as DNA: TGTGCCAGCAGCCAAGGGGGTGAAGAAAACATTCAGTACTTC. Its translation is CASSQGGEENIQYF. This chain uses TRBV4-2 with TRBJ2-4; no reliable D call. The CDR3 runs to 14 residues. The V gene lost 1 base and the J gene lost 5 bases, with 9 bases spanning the gap. In germline, CDR1 is LGHNA, CDR2 YNFKEQ.

The table lists this clonotype with a count of one. An end of the junction differs from the germline gene, which may be a read error. This chain joins TRBV24-1 and TRBJ1-4, with D uncertain. The CDR3 contains 16 residues. Germline V gene lookup returns CDR1 KGHDR and CDR2 SFDVKD. This chain's CDR3 is CATSDRGAGAGEKLLF. CDR3 coding DNA: TGTGCCACCAGTGATCGCGGAGCCGGTGCCGGGGAAAAACTGCTTTTT.

The CDR3 protein is CASSANVGNTEAFF. The CDR3 coding sequence is TGTGCCAGCAGCGCGAATGTAGGGAACACTGAAGCTTTCTTT. The chain uses TRBV9 and TRBJ1-1, with D hard to call. This CDR3 has 14 residues. Germline V gene lookup returns CDR1 SGDLS and CDR2 YYNGEE. The V end was cut by 3 bases, the J end by 1 base, with 10 bases between. Combining the CDR3 with reference TRBV9 and TRBJ1-1 gives the whole variable domain DSGVTQTPKHLITATGQRVTLRCSPRSGDLSVYWYQQSLDQGLQFLIQYYNGEERAKGNILERFSAQQFPDLHSELNLSSLELGDSALYFCASSANVGNTEAFFGQGTRLTVV.

This clonotype was counted a few times. The CDR3 here is CASSERGASNQPQHF. DNA of the CDR3: TGTGCCAGCAGCGAAAGGGGGGCGAGCAATCAGCCCCAGCATTTT. This chain connects TRBV7-2 to TRBJ1-5; possible D gene TRBD1, 6 bases. The germline V gene encodes CDR1 SGHTA and CDR2 FQGNSA. Deletions cut 5 bases from V and 1 base from J, with 12 bases between. The CDR3 runs 15 residues.

This clonotype was seen only a few times. This chain connects TRBV18 to TRBJ1-2; D is perhaps TRBD1 (6 bases). V was cut by 4 bases and J by 6 bases, with 15 bases left in between. Germline V lookup: CDR1 KGHSH, CDR2 LQKENI. The CDR3 length is 14 residues. This CDR3 reads CASSRNRAGDGYTF. The CDR3 DNA reads TGTGCCAGCTCACGGAACAGGGCGGGGGATGGCTACACCTTC.

This clonotype was counted ten times or more. The chain uses TRBV20-1 and TRBJ1-5, with a possible D match to TRBD1 (6 bases). V lost 7 bases to trimming and J lost 2 bases, with 12 bases between them. This CDR3 is built from 13 residues. CDR1 is DFQATT and CDR2 is SNEGSKA in the germline V gene (reference sequence). CDR3 nucleotides: TGCAGTGTCCCAGGGGATCGCAATCAGCCCCAGCATTTT. Translated, it gives CSVPGDRNQPQHF.

The rearrangement links TRBV5-1 to TRBJ2-6; maybe TRBD1 (6 bases). Germline V gives CDR1 SGHRS, CDR2 YFSETQ. CDR3 size: 16 residues. The germline V and J ends were trimmed by 4 bases and 3 bases, with 14 bases remaining between them. The CDR3 loop reads CASSVTGGYGANVLTF. CDR3 coding DNA: TGCGCCAGCAGCGTGACAGGCGGCTATGGGGCCAACGTCCTGACTTTC.

To note about this clonotype: This CDR3 fails to terminate in the conserved phenylalanine or tryptophan, so it likely reflects a read error. The CDR3 DNA follows: TGCAGTGCTAGATTACTAGTAAGTTTTGTCAATGAGCAGTTCCTC. The encoded protein is CSARLLVSFVNEQFL. The chain uses TRBV20-1 and TRBJ2-1; maybe TRBD2 (5 bases). This CDR3 region has 15 residues. Trimming shortened V by 2 bases and J by 6 bases, and 17 bases separated the two germline ends. The germline V gene encodes CDR1 DFQATT and CDR2 SNEGSKA (reference sequence).

About this clonotype: This may be a read error: a much more frequent sequence differs by one nucleotide. The chain carries TRBV28 and TRBJ1-2; D is ambiguous. CDR1 MDHEN and CDR2 SYDVKM come from the germline V gene. CDR3 length: 16 residues. For the CDR3, the DNA is TGTGCCAGCAGTGCTGGGCGTGTTGGCGGGCTGATTGGCGACACCTTC. Translation gives CASSAGRVGGLIGDTF.

Ten or more counts support this clonotype. The rearrangement joins TRBV20-1 to TRBJ2-1; D unresolved. V lost 3 bases to trimming and J lost 8 bases, with 8 bases between them. This CDR3 has 11 residues. In germline, CDR1 is DFQATT, CDR2 SNEGSKA (reference sequence). The CDR3 nucleotides are TGCAGTGCTAGTATGCCCCATGAGCAGTTCTTC. Its translation: CSASMPHEQFF.

On this clonotype: One base away lies a much larger clone, so this may be a sequencing read error. V and J are TRBV4-3 and TRBJ1-2, with 10 bases matching TRBD1. CDR3 length equals 15 residues. The germline V gene has CDR1 LGHNA and CDR2 YSLEER. The CDR3 is CASSQRQGAISGHTF. The CDR3 DNA is TGCGCCAGCAGCCAGAGACAGGGGGCGATTAGTGGCCACACCTTC.

This clonotype came up a few times. V is TRBV20-1 and J is TRBJ2-1; 8 bases agree with TRBD1. Germline V lookup: CDR1 DFQATT, CDR2 SNEGSKA (reference sequence). The CDR3 is 16 amino acids. V dropped 6 bases and J dropped 4; count of bases not matched to a gene: 14. The CDR3 sequence is CSAHGQGRSIYNEQFF. The CDR3 DNA sequence: TGCAGTGCCCACGGACAGGGACGCAGCATATACAATGAGCAGTTCTTC.

The gene calls are TRBV7-2 and TRBJ2-1, with TRBD2 matching over 10 bases. Per germline, CDR1 SGHTA and CDR2 FQGNSA. V shed 0 bases and J 12 bases; nucleotides not matched to a gene: 11. The CDR3 loop spans 16 amino acids. The CDR3 region has the DNA TGTGCCAGCAGCTTAGCGGGAGCGGGAGGGCAAGCGTGGCAGTTCTTC. Translated, it gives CASSLAGAGGQAWQFF. Filled out from reference TRBV7-2 and TRBJ2-1, the complete variable domain reads GAGVSQSPSNKVTEKGKDVELRCDPISGHTALYWYRQSLGQGLEFLIYFQGNSAPDKSGLPSDRFSAERTGGSVSTLTIQRTQQEDSAVYLCASSLAGAGGQAWQFFGPGTRLTVL.

J is TRBJ1-1 and V is TRBV7-3; D gene ambiguous. Between the trimmed V and J ends, which lost 2 bases and 1 base, there was a span of 5 bases. The CDR3 is made up of 13 amino acids. Germline CDR1 and CDR2: SGHTA and FQGTGA. Written as DNA, the CDR3 is TGTGCCAGCAGCTTAGCCCCGAACACTGAAGCTTTCTTT. This gives the protein CASSLAPNTEAFF.

This clonotype showed up many times. The V call is TRBV12-3 or TRBV12-4, the J call TRBJ1-2; no firm D call. Trimming stripped 0 bases from V and 4 bases from J, with 9 bases between. The CDR3 consists of 14 residues. The CDR3, as DNA: TGTGCCAGCAGTTTAGCGGGCTCTTCCTATGGCTACACCTTC. Encoded protein: CASSLAGSSYGYTF.

This clonotype has ten or more counts. This rearrangement joins TRBV6-2 or TRBV6-3 to TRBJ2-1; TRBD2 agrees at 11 bases. Looked up from germline, CDR1 is MNHEY and CDR2 is SVGEGT. Germline trimming cut 5 bases from V and 4 bases from J; bases unmatched to any gene: 1. The CDR3 is 14 amino acids. The chain's CDR3 is CASSGTSGYNEQFF. CDR3 nucleotide sequence: TGTGCCAGCAGTGGGACTAGCGGATACAATGAGCAGTTCTTC.

This clonotype was counted at least ten times. This chain's CDR3 is CASRRIATNEKLFF. CDR3 sequence (DNA): TGTGCCAGCAGGAGAATTGCAACTAATGAAAAACTGTTTTTT. The chain couples TRBV2 to TRBJ1-4; D is undetermined. This CDR3 contains 14 residues. Trimming took off 6 bases at V and 0 bases at J, with 8 bases between the two ends. CDR1 is SNHLY, CDR2 FYNNEI, per germline.

This clonotype has at least ten counts. V and J are TRBV6-2 or TRBV6-3 and TRBJ2-3; D gene ambiguous. Germline CDR1 reads MNHEY; CDR2 reads SVGEGT. The V end lost 7 bases, the J end lost 0 bases, and 5 bases lay between the germline ends. The CDR3 is 12 residues long. DNA for the CDR3: TGTGCCAGCAAGGCTAGCACAGATACGCAGTATTTT. Its translation: CASKASTDTQYF.

There are a few counts of this clonotype. The chain employs TRBV27 and TRBJ1-6; TRBD1 might be the D (5 bases). This CDR3 spans 19 amino acids. V gave up 2 bases and J gave up 5 bases, with 22 bases separating them. Germline assignment: CDR1 MNHEY and CDR2 SMNVEV (reference sequence). The CDR3 sequence: CASSLKYRTGILDNSPLHF. CDR3 nucleotide sequence: TGTGCCAGCAGTTTAAAATACAGGACGGGGATTCTTGATAATTCACCCCTCCACTTT.

The CDR3, as DNA: TGTGCCAGCAGCCGAGGACAGGGGTTGATCTCCGAGCAGTACTTC. Amino acid sequence: CASSRGQGLISEQYF. This rearrangement joins TRBV6-5 to TRBJ2-7; 9 nucleotides match TRBD1. The CDR3 is 15 amino acids. From germline, CDR1 is MNHEY and CDR2 SVGAGI. Trimming took 6 bases from V and 6 from J; bases not matched to a gene: 12.

This clonotype was counted many times. The V gene is TRBV20-1, the J gene TRBJ2-2, with 7 bases identical to TRBD1. Trimming at V came to 5 bases and at J to 6 bases, leaving 3 bases not matched to a gene. This CDR3 is 12 amino acids long. CDR1 DFQATT and CDR2 SNEGSKA come from the germline V gene (reference sequence). The CDR3 region is CSAQDRSGELFF. The DNA of the CDR3 is TGCAGTGCTCAGGACAGGTCCGGGGAGCTGTTTTTT.

This clonotype was seen more than once but under ten times. This chain uses TRBV10-2 with TRBJ2-3, with a tentative D call TRBD2 (6 bases). CDR3 length: 15 residues. V was pared by 8 bases and J by 5 bases, with 20 bases between. Per the germline V gene, CDR1 is WSHSY and CDR2 is SAAADI. The chain's CDR3 is CASGRTARSQDTQYF. Written as DNA, the CDR3 is TGCGCCAGCGGGAGGACCGCCAGGTCACAAGATACGCAGTATTTT.

The table lists this clonotype with many counts. This chain joins TRBV7-3 and TRBJ2-1, with TRBD1 matching 8 bases. Per germline, CDR1 SGHTA and CDR2 FQGTGA. The trim removed 5 bases at V and 7 bases at J, leaving 4 bases unmatched. This CDR3 has 13 amino acids. The CDR3 loop is CASSEQGENEQFF. DNA for the CDR3: TGTGCCAGCAGCGAACAGGGGGAAAATGAGCAGTTCTTC.

V gene TRBV27 combines with J gene TRBJ1-1, with 8 nucleotides matching TRBD1. This CDR3 region has 14 residues. V shed 4 bases, J shed 5 bases, and the junction held 6 bases outside the gene matches. The germline CDR1 and CDR2 sequences are MNHEY and SMNVEV (reference sequence). The CDR3 sequence is CASSSRQGWTEAFF. CDR3 in DNA: TGTGCCAGCAGTTCGCGACAGGGGTGGACTGAAGCTTTCTTT.

This clonotype was counted between two and nine times. The chain links TRBV4-2 to TRBJ2-1; D is possibly TRBD1 or TRBD2 (7 bases each). V shed 4 bases and J shed 6 bases, with 19 bases lying between them. Germline V lookup: CDR1 LGHNA, CDR2 YNFKEQ. This CDR3 comprises 16 residues. The CDR3 here is CASSLQEGEGANEQFF. The DNA of the CDR3 is TGTGCCAGCAGCCTTCAAGAGGGGGAGGGGGCCAATGAGCAGTTCTTC.

This clonotype has only a few counts. The chain carries TRBV6-2 or TRBV6-3 and TRBJ2-7, with 9 positions matching TRBD1. CDR1 is MNHEY and CDR2 is SVGEGT in the germline V gene. CDR3 length: 17 residues. The V gene end was trimmed by 10 bases and the J gene end by 4 bases; junction bases not matched to a gene: 20. The CDR3: CAIRVTRAGTGLYEQYF. CDR3 nucleotides: TGTGCCATCCGTGTTACGAGGGCCGGGACAGGGTTGTACGAGCAGTACTTC.

A note on this clonotype: Lacking the conserved final phenylalanine or tryptophan, this CDR3 likely reflects a read error. V usage is TRBV29-1 and J usage is TRBJ1-1; maybe TRBD1 (6 bases). V shed 7 bases and J shed 0 bases, with 9 bases lying between them. Germline-derived CDR1 and CDR2 are SQVTM and ANQGSEA. The CDR3 is 12 amino acids. The CDR3 spells CSGGQMNTEAFL. CDR3 nucleotide sequence: TGCAGCGGTGGACAGATGAACACTGAAGCTTTCCTT.

The table lists this clonotype with a few counts. The rearrangement joins TRBV7-8 to TRBJ2-7; D is possibly TRBD2 (7 bases). Germline V gene sequence: CDR1 SGHVS, CDR2 FQNEAQ. The length of the CDR3 is 16 residues. Trimming pared 1 base from V and 5 bases from J, leaving 18 bases between. The CDR3 coding sequence is TGTGCCAGCAGCTTAGTGGGGGGGCAGGGAGCCCACGAGCAGTACTTC. Its translation: CASSLVGGQGAHEQYF.

A few counts support this clonotype. The chain uses TRBV6-5 and TRBJ2-1; maybe TRBD1 (5 bases). V lost 2 bases to trimming and J lost 6 bases, with 11 bases between them. Germline V gene lookup returns CDR1 MNHEY and CDR2 SVGAGI. The CDR3 runs to 14 residues. CDR3 in amino acids: CASSYRLQGNEQFF. Written as DNA, the CDR3 is TGTGCCAGCAGTTACCGGCTCCAGGGCAATGAGCAGTTCTTC.